The 29 T cell receptor beta chains below were found in one sample sequenced in a study of radiation and T cells in renal cell carcinoma. Using immunoSEQ multiplex PCR, the repertoire was profiled, and TCRdb retains in-frame clones only, with some absent. Counted here are roughly 61,000 clones, 65% to 80% occurring once; the ten biggest clones make up 6.5% to 7.5%. As to time point: blood 4 weeks post-SBRT, at nephrectomy. Treatment meaning: 15 Gy SBRT to primary tumor, nephrectomy 4 weeks later. The sequencing here drew on blood, taken from a patient whose treatment included radiotherapy and nephrectomy. The source of these receptors is a man between 60 and 75 years old with renal cell carcinoma.

The genes are TRBV5-1 and TRBJ2-7, with 9 bases matching TRBD2. With V trimmed by 4 bases and J by 2 bases, 4 bases remained unmatched. Germline CDR1 is SGHRS and CDR2 is YFSETQ. This CDR3 is 14 amino acids long. CDR3 in DNA: TGCGCCAGCAGCCAGACTAGCGGCGCCTACGAGCAGTACGTC. It specifies CASSQTSGAYEQYV.

J is TRBJ1-2 and V is TRBV5-6; D ambiguous. This CDR3 has 15 residues. Trimming took 1 base from V and 2 from J, leaving 12 bases between them. Germline CDR1 is SGHDT and CDR2 is YYEEEE. CDR3 sequence: CASSLKGGRNYGYTF. CDR3 bases: TGTGCCAGCAGCTTGAAGGGAGGCAGAAACTATGGCTACACCTTC.

V is TRBV7-9 and J is TRBJ1-1; D not resolved. The CDR3 is made up of 15 amino acids. Germline assignment: CDR1 SEHNR and CDR2 FQNEAQ (reference sequence). Between the trimmed V and J ends, which lost 4 bases and 7 bases, there was a span of 19 bases. CDR3 sequence reads: CASSSLSPGVFEAFF. Written as DNA, the CDR3 is TGTGCCAGCAGCTCCCTCTCCCCCGGAGTTTTTGAAGCTTTCTTT.

J is TRBJ2-3 and V is TRBV11-2; TRBD2 might be the D (6 bases). Germline CDR1 is SGHAT and CDR2 is FQNNGV. V was pared by 0 bases and J by 1 base, with 14 bases between. The CDR3 runs to 17 residues. CDR3 loop: CASSLDTGGSGTDTQYF. Written as DNA, the CDR3 is TGTGCCAGCAGCTTAGATACAGGAGGGAGTGGCACAGATACGCAGTATTTT.

The chain recombines TRBV7-6 with TRBJ2-5; 12 bases align to TRBD2. Germline V lookup: CDR1 SGHVS, CDR2 FNYEAQ. V shed 5 bases and J 5 bases; nucleotides not matched to a gene: 12. The CDR3 length is 17 residues. The chain's CDR3 is CASSQLLAGGPGETQYF. In nucleotides, the CDR3 is TGTGCCAGCAGCCAACTACTAGCGGGAGGCCCAGGGGAGACCCAGTACTTC.

The chain combines TRBV6-5 with TRBJ2-6; D uncertain. Trimming stripped 2 bases from V and 0 bases from J, with 8 bases between. Germline CDR1 is MNHEY and CDR2 is SVGAGI. This CDR3 has 16 residues. The DNA for the CDR3 is TGTGCCAGCAGTTACCAGTACAGCTCTGGGGCCAACGTCCTGACTTTC. Translation gives CASSYQYSSGANVLTF.

The rearrangement uses TRBV9 and TRBJ2-5; 8 positions match TRBD2. Trimming removed 0 bases from V and 5 bases from J; junction bases left unmatched: 12. The CDR3 spans 17 residues. Germline values: CDR1 SGDLS, CDR2 YYNGEE. The CDR3 DNA follows: TGTGCCAGCAGCGTAGGTCGAGCGGGGGCTTCCGGGGAGACCCAGTACTTC. It yields the protein CASSVGRAGASGETQYF.

This rearrangement joins TRBV1 to TRBJ2-7. TRBV1 corresponds to a pseudogene. There are 12 residues in the CDR3. For the CDR3, the DNA is TGCACCAGCAGCCAAGCTGGGACCAGGCAGTACGTC. As protein: CTSSQAGTRQYV.

This clone appeared once. The chain employs TRBV4-1 and TRBJ2-5; D perhaps matches TRBD2 (6 bases). The CDR3 loop spans 15 amino acids. Germline V CDR1 and CDR2: MGHRA, YSYEKL. V was cut by 4 bases and J by 8 bases, with 20 bases left in between. CDR3 sequence reads: CASSPPPGEIGTQYF. In nucleotides, the CDR3 is TGCGCCAGCAGCCCCCCCCCGGGGGAGATCGGAACCCAGTACTTC.

This chain connects TRBV18 to TRBJ1-2; D is undetermined. Germline V gives CDR1 KGHSH, CDR2 LQKENI. Trimming removed 2 bases from V and 8 bases from J, with 15 bases in between. The CDR3 length is 14 residues. CDR3 DNA sequence: TGTGCCAGCTCACCAGGAGGAGAAGGATACGGCTACACCTTC. Translating gives CASSPGGEGYGYTF.

The genes are TRBV11-2 and TRBJ1-2; D unresolved. V lost 1 base, J lost 2 bases, and 11 bases lay in between. Germline loops: CDR1 SGHAT, CDR2 FQNNGV. This CDR3 spans 15 amino acids. The CDR3 protein is CASSLVGGGNYGYTF. The CDR3 DNA follows: TGTGCCAGCAGCTTAGTAGGAGGCGGGAACTATGGCTACACCTTC.

The chain combines TRBV6-1 with TRBJ2-3; D is uncertain. CDR1 and CDR2 (germline): MNHNS, SASEGT. The germline V and J ends were trimmed by 6 bases and 2 bases, with 9 bases remaining between them. The CDR3 is 13 residues long. CDR3 coding DNA: TGTGCCAGCAGGTCTTGGCTCACAGATACGCAGTATTTT. Residues: CASRSWLTDTQYF.

The chain has TRBV9 and TRBJ2-5; D perhaps matches TRBD1 (5 bases). Trimming left V 4 bases short and J 1 base short, with 8 bases between. CDR3 length: 13 residues. Germline V lookup: CDR1 SGDLS, CDR2 YYNGEE. CDR3 loop: CASSSTAQETQYF. The CDR3 nucleotides are TGTGCCAGCAGCTCGACAGCCCAAGAGACCCAGTACTTC.

This chain's CDR3 is CASSRERNSPLHF. The CDR3 DNA sequence: TGTGCCAGCTCACGAGAACGAAATTCACCCCTCCACTTT. The gene calls are TRBV18 and TRBJ1-6; D is undetermined. This CDR3 is built from 13 residues. Germline V gene data show CDR1 as KGHSH and CDR2 as LQKENI. Trimming took 4 bases from V and 7 from J, leaving 8 bases between them.

This sequence joins TRBV5-1 and TRBJ2-7, with a tentative D call TRBD1 (5 bases). Germline lookup yields CDR1 SGHRS and CDR2 YFSETQ. V gave up 6 bases and J gave up 4 bases, with 17 bases separating them. The length of the CDR3 is 14 residues. The CDR3 spells CASTTPGKKYEQYF. CDR3 in DNA: TGCGCCAGCACTACGCCAGGGAAAAAGTACGAGCAGTACTTC.

In the case of this clone: One end of the junction varies from germline; a read error may be responsible. The chain recombines TRBV6-5 with TRBJ2-2; D unclear. The CDR3 spans 13 residues. Germline V gene sequence: CDR1 MNHEY, CDR2 SVGAGI. The CDR3 DNA is TGTGCCAGCAGCCATCCGAATACCGGGGAGCTGTTTTTT. Translation: CASSHPNTGELFF.

The genes are TRBV5-8 and TRBJ2-7; D remains unclear. The V end lost 4 bases, the J end lost 7 bases, and 15 bases lay between the germline ends. The CDR3 length is 13 residues. Germline lookup yields CDR1 SGHTS and CDR2 YDEGEE. Written as DNA, the CDR3 is TGTGCCAGCAGCCGCGTGGGCGGTGGGGAGCAGTACTTC. Translation: CASSRVGGGEQYF.

The V call is TRBV6-1, the J call TRBJ2-7; D ambiguous. The germline CDR1 and CDR2 sequences are MNHNS and SASEGT. The V end was cut by 3 bases, the J end by 4 bases, with 10 bases between. CDR3 size: 13 residues. Here the CDR3 reads CASSDRPHYEQYF. CDR3 in DNA: TGTGCCAGCAGTGACCGTCCGCATTACGAGCAGTACTTC.

The chain links TRBV7-9 to TRBJ1-4, with D hard to call. Germline CDR1 SEHNR, CDR2 FQNEAQ (reference sequence). This CDR3 contains 14 residues. V lost 5 bases, J lost 4 bases, and 11 bases lay in between. As DNA, the CDR3 is TGTGCCAGCAGCCCCCGGGCCCGTAATGAAAAACTGTTTTTT. Translating gives CASSPRARNEKLFF.

This clone was recorded only once. The J gene is TRBJ1-4, the V gene TRBV19; D is unclear. The CDR3 contains 14 residues. V was pared by 4 bases and J by 4 bases, with 10 bases between. Germline CDR1 and CDR2: LNHDA and SQIVND (reference sequence). CDR3 sequence reads: CASSSWGLNEKLFF. In nucleotides, the CDR3 is TGTGCCAGTAGTAGTTGGGGTCTTAATGAAAAACTGTTTTTT.

J is TRBJ2-6 and V is TRBV7-9; D is possibly TRBD2 (5 bases). V lost 0 bases and J lost 1, with 10 bases in between. Germline CDR1 and CDR2: SEHNR and FQNEAQ (reference sequence). The CDR3 totals 17 residues. CDR3 nucleotides: TGTGCCAGCAGCTTAGCCGGGATGACATCTGGGGCCAACGTCCTGACTTTC. This encodes CASSLAGMTSGANVLTF.

This clone was seen more than once but under ten times. The CDR3 is CASRQGPGNTIYF. The DNA of the CDR3 is TGTGCCAGCCGGCAGGGACCTGGAAACACCATATATTTT. This chain connects TRBV2 to TRBJ1-3, with a tentative D call TRBD1 (5 bases). V was clipped by 8 bases and J by 2 bases, with 10 bases between them. The germline V gene encodes CDR1 SNHLY and CDR2 FYNNEI. This CDR3 comprises 13 residues.

V and J are TRBV19 and TRBJ2-1; 8 bases line up with TRBD1. CDR3 length: 13 amino acids. The germline gives CDR1 LNHDA, CDR2 SQIVND (reference sequence). Trimming cost V 6 bases and J 7 bases; bases outside gene matches: 5. Written as DNA, the CDR3 is TGTGCCAGTAGCACGGACAGGGAGAATGAGCAGTTCTTC. Its protein product is CASSTDRENEQFF.

This chain joins TRBV20-1 and TRBJ2-1; no definite D call. CDR3 length: 11 residues. Trimming took off 7 bases at V and 6 bases at J, with 10 bases between the two ends. Germline CDR1 DFQATT, CDR2 SNEGSKA (reference sequence). The chain's CDR3 is CSVQTANEQFF. The CDR3 nucleotides are TGCAGTGTCCAAACAGCCAATGAGCAGTTCTTC.

Comment on this clone: At one end, the junction sequence differs from germline, possibly due to a read error. The sample holds other DNA sequences that translate to the same CDR3. V gene TRBV29-1 combines with J gene TRBJ1-1; the D gene is possibly TRBD1 (5 bases). Germline V gene sequence: CDR1 SQVTM, CDR2 ANQGSEA. This CDR3 is 16 amino acids long. The CDR3 sequence is CSVVSGQLLLNTVAFF. In DNA form, the CDR3 reads TGCAGCGTTGTATCTGGACAACTACTTTTGAACACTGTAGCTTTCTTT.

In regard to this clone: Other DNA sequences in this sample translate to the same CDR3. The CDR3: CASSGLARTDTQYF. The CDR3 nucleotides read TGTGCCAGCAGTGGGCTAGCGCGTACAGATACGCAGTATTTT. V is TRBV4-2 and J is TRBJ2-3; D perhaps matches TRBD2 (6 bases). V was shortened by 6 bases and J by 3 bases, with 13 bases between the two germline ends. Germline V gives CDR1 LGHNA, CDR2 YNFKEQ. This CDR3 spans 14 amino acids.

The chain has TRBV10-2 and TRBJ1-2; unclear D gene. The germline V gene encodes CDR1 WSHSY and CDR2 SAAADI. The CDR3 covers 12 residues. Trimming left V 3 bases short and J 5 bases short, with 7 bases between. This chain's CDR3 is CASSDREYGYTF. The CDR3 region has the DNA TGCGCCAGCAGTGACCGAGAGTATGGCTACACCTTC.

The genes are TRBV27 and TRBJ1-2; 9 bases agree with TRBD1. The V gene's germline CDR1 is MNHEY and CDR2 SMNVEV (reference sequence). V was clipped by 4 bases and J by 8 bases; unmatched bases: 8. The CDR3 has 14 amino acids. In DNA, the CDR3 is TGTGCCAGCAGTTGGGGACAGGGAAGAGGGGGCTACACCTTC. This sequence encodes CASSWGQGRGGYTF.

The J gene is TRBJ1-1, the V gene TRBV7-2; TRBD1 is a possible D gene (6 bases). Germline-derived CDR1 and CDR2 are SGHTA and FQGNSA. Trimming cost V 4 bases and J 9 bases, with 15 bases left between them. The CDR3 covers 13 residues. CDR3 amino acids: CASSSPGTPKAFF. The DNA of the CDR3 is TGTGCCAGCAGCTCTCCCGGGACACCGAAAGCTTTCTTT.